The 3 T cell receptor beta chains listed next were all sequenced from one sample in a study of spatial heterogeneity in lung cancer. TCRdb reprocessed the 5' RACE reads with MiXCR, giving one entry per CDR3 protein. The sample has 50,000 to 75,000 distinct CDR3 sequences; 6.3% are singletons. Sample time point: sample taken at primary tumor resection. This material consisted of PBMCs, taken at surgery. All receptors come from a female donor with early-stage non-small cell lung cancer.

In this sample, this clonotype turned up a few times. This sequence joins TRBV5-4 and TRBJ1-6; 9 nucleotides match TRBD1. The germline CDR1 and CDR2 sequences are SGHNT and YYREEE (reference sequence). CDR3 length: 16 residues. V lost 0 bases, J lost 10 bases, and 8 bases stayed unmatched. In nucleotides, the CDR3 is TGTGCCAGCAGCTTGGGGGGGGACAGGGCTGGCTCACCCCTCCACTTT. Protein: CASSLGGDRAGSPLHF. Using reference TRBV5-4 and TRBJ1-6 for the parts outside the CDR3, the full variable domain is ETGVTQSPTHLIKTRGQQVTLRCSSQSGHNTVSWYQQALGQGPQFIFQYYREEENGRGNFPPRFSGLQFPNYSSELNVNALELDDSALYLCASSLGGDRAGSPLHFGNGTRLTVT.

V usage is TRBV12-3 or TRBV12-4 and J usage is TRBJ1-4; TRBD1 matches at 8 bases. There are 16 residues in the CDR3. Germline trimming cut 7 bases from V and 2 bases from J; bases unmatched to any gene: 9. The CDR3 DNA is TGTGCCAGCAACAATGACAGGGGAGGTACTAATGAAAAACTGTTTTTT. Protein: CASNNDRGGTNEKLFF.

This clonotype was seen ten or more times. The chain is built from TRBV12-3 or TRBV12-4 and TRBJ2-6, with a weak D call TRBD1 (5 bases). The V gene lost 7 bases and the J gene lost 2 bases, with 9 bases spanning the gap. This CDR3 is built from 14 residues. The CDR3 DNA is TGTGCCAGCACCGACAGTGCTGGGGCCAACGTCCTGACTTTC. Encoded protein: CASTDSAGANVLTF.